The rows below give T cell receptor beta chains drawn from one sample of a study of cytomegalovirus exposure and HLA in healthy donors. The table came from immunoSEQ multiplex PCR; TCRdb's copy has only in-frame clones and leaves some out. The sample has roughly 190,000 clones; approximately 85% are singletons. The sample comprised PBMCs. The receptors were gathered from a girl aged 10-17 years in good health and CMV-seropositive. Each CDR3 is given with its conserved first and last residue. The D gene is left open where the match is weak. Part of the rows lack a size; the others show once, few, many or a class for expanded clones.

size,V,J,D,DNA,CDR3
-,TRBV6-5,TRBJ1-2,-,TGTGCCAGCTGTCGGGGATACCTAAACTATGGCTACACCTTC,CASCRGYLNYGYTF
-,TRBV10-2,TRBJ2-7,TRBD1,TGCGCCAGCAGCCGGGACAGACCATACGAGCAGTACTTC,CASSRDRPYEQYF
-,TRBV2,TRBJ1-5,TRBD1,TGTGCCAGCGCCGGGACAGGGGAATCTCAGCCCCAGCATTTT,CASAGTGESQPQHF
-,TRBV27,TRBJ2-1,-,TGTGCCAGCAGTTTCTGGGGGCAAGGGAATGAGCAGTTCTTC,CASSFWGQGNEQFF
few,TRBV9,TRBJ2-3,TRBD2,TGTGCCAGCAGCGATGGGACTAGCGGATGGGGAGATACGCAGTATTTT,CASSDGTSGWGDTQYF
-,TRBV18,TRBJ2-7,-,TGTGCCAGCTCACCTCAGTCCTACGAGCAGTACTTC,CASSPQSYEQYF
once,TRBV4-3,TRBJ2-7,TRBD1,TGCGCCAGCAGCCAGCACGTTGACAGGGACTACGAGCAGTACTTC,CASSQHVDRDYEQYF
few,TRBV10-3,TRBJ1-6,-,TGTGCCATCAGTGAGAGGAGGGACTCCTATAATTCACCCCTCCACTTT,CAISERRDSYNSPLHF
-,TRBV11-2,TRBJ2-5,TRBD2,TGTGCCAGCAGCCGGGGGGGCGGGGGAGGAGAGACCCAGTACTTC,CASSRGGGGGETQYF
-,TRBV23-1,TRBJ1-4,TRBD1,TGCGCCAGCAGTCTCTTACGGGCGACAGGGGTATATGAAAAACTGTTTTTT,CASSLLRATGVYEKLFF
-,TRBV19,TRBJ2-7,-,TGTGCCAGTAGTATCACCGGGTTCGAGCAGTACTTC,CASSITGFEQYF
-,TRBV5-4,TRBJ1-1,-,TGTGCCAGCAGGCTAGGTAGAAAAGCTTTCTTT,CASRLGRKAFF
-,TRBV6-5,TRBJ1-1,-,TGTGCCAGCAGACAACAGGGAAAAGCTTTCTTT,CASRQQGKAFF
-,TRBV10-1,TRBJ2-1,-,TGCGCCAGCAGTGACTCCGGGACTGAGTACAATGAGCAGTTCTTC,CASSDSGTEYNEQFF
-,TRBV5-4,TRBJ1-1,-,TGTGCCAGCAGTCATGACACGAACACTGAAGCTTTCTTT,CASSHDTNTEAFF
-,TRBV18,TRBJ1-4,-,TGTGCCAGCTCACTCGCCCGGGAAGTTAGTGAAAAACTGTTTTTT,CASSLAREVSEKLFF
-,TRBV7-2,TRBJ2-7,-,TGTGCCAGCAGCATGGGGACATCTGGCCACGAGCAGTACTTC,CASSMGTSGHEQYF
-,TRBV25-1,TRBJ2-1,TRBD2,TGTGCCAGCAGTGCCGTTAGCGGGAATGAGCAGTTCTTC,CASSAVSGNEQFF
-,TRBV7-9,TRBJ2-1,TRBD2,TGTGCCAGCAGCTTACTAGCGGGGACATACAATGAGCAGTTCTTC,CASSLLAGTYNEQFF
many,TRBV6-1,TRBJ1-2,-,TGTGCCAGCAGTGGCCCCCTGGACAGCCCGTTCTATGGCTACACCTTC,CASSGPLDSPFYGYTF
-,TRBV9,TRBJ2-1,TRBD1,TGTGCCAGCAGCGTAGGTGGGACAGGGGTATACAATGAGCAGTTCTTC,CASSVGGTGVYNEQFF
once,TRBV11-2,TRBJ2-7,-,TGTGCCAGCAGCTTAGTAGCTGGGAGCTCCTACGAGCAGTACTTC,CASSLVAGSSYEQYF
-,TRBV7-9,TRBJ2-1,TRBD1,TGTGCCAGCAGCTTAAACAGGGGCTCATTAAGTACAAGTTACAATGAGCAGTTCTTC,CASSLNRGSLSTSYNEQFF
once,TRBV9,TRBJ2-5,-,TGTGCCAGCAGCGTTACAGGGCGAGAGACCCAGTACTTC,CASSVTGRETQYF
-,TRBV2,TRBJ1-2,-,TGTGCCAGCAGTAAGACACCAAACTATGGCTACACCTTC,CASSKTPNYGYTF
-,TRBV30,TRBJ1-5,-,TGTGCCTGGAGTGGAGGATATAGCAATCAGCCCCAGCATTTT,CAWSGGYSNQPQHF